This T cell receptor (beta chain) was sequenced during a study of control samples from healthy donors and cancer patients. The junction had 4 bases not matched to a gene; V was cut back by 3 bases and J by 1 base. In germline, CDR1 is LNHDA, CDR2 SQIVND (reference sequence). The length of the CDR3 is 15 residues. The data were produced by immunoSEQ multiplex PCR, yet TCRdb's version contains in-frame clones alone and is incomplete. The sample carries fewer than 500,000 clones, more than 80% recorded once. This clone was seen only a few times. The chain combines TRBV19 with TRBJ2-7; the match to TRBD2 covers 9 bases. Sequencing was done on a sample of PBMCs. This sequence originates from a man between 35 and 55 years old with head and neck cancer. The CDR3 sequence is CASSINLAGSYEQYF. For the CDR3, the DNA is TGTGCCAGTAGTATTAACCTAGCGGGATCCTACGAGCAGTACTTC.